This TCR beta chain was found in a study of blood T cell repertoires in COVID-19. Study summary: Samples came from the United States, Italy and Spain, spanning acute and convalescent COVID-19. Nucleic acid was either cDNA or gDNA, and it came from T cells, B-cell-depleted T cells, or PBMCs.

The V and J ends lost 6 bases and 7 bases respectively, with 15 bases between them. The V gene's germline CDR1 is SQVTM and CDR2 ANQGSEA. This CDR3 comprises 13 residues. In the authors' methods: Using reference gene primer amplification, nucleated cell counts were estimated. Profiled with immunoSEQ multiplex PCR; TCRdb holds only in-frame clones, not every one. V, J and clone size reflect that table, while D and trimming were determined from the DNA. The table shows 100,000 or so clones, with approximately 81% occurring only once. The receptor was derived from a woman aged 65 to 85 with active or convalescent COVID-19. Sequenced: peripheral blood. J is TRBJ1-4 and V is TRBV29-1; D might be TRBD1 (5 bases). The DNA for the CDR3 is TGCAGCGTGGGGAGGGGTGTTAGTGAAAAACTGTTTTTT. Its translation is CSVGRGVSEKLFF.